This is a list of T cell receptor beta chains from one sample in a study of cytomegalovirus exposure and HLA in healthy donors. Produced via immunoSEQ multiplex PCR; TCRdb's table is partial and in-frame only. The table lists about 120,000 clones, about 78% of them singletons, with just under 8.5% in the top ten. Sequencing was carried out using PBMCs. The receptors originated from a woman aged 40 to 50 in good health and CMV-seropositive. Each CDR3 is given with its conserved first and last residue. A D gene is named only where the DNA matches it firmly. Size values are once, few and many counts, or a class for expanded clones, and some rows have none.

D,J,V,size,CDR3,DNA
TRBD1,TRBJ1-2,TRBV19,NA,CASSSSDREGYTF,TGTGCCAGTAGTTCCTCGGACAGGGAGGGCTACACCTTC
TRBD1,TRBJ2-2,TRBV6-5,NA,CASSFGTGGGELFF,TGTGCCAGCAGTTTCGGGACAGGGGGAGGGGAGCTGTTTTTT
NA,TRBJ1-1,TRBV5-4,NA,CASSLGTVSEAFF,TGTGCCAGCAGCTTGGGGACAGTCTCTGAAGCTTTCTTT
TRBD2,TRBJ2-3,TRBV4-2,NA,CASSQETSGGGTDTQYF,TGTGCCAGCAGCCAAGAGACTAGCGGGGGAGGGACAGATACGCAGTATTTT
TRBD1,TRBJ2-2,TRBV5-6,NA,CASSSLDRGPGTGELFF,TGTGCCAGCAGCTCCCTGGACAGGGGGCCTGGCACCGGGGAGCTGTTTTTT
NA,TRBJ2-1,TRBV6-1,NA,CASSEPLPVNEQFF,TGTGCCAGCAGTGAACCGCTGCCAGTCAATGAGCAGTTCTTC
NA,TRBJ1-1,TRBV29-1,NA,CSSQYGGAATEAFF,TGCAGCTCTCAGTACGGGGGGGCGGCCACTGAAGCTTTCTTT
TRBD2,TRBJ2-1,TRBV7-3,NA,CASSLGTKDYNEQFF,TGTGCCAGCAGCTTAGGGACTAAAGACTACAATGAGCAGTTCTTC
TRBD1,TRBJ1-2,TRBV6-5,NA,CASSNRGTSYGYTF,TGTGCCAGCAGTAACAGGGGAACCTCCTATGGCTACACCTTC
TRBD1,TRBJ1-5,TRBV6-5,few,CASSAGQLMTPQHF,TGTGCCAGCAGCGCGGGACAGCTTATGACCCCCCAGCATTTT
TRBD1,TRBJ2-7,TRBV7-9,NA,CASSTRTGGYEQYF,TGTGCCAGCAGCACGAGGACAGGGGGCTACGAGCAGTACTTC
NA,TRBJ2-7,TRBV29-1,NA,CSVGGGGLEQYF,TGCAGCGTCGGAGGGGGAGGGCTCGAGCAGTACTTC
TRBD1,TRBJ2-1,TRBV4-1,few,CASSQDRQGNEQFF,TGCGCCAGCAGCCAAGATAGACAGGGCAATGAGCAGTTCTTC
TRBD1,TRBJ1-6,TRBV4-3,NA,CASSQDLDREAPLHF,TGCGCCAGCAGCCAAGATTTGGACAGGGAGGCACCCCTCCACTTT
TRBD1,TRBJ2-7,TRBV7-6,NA,CASSYRDRAYEQYF,TGTGCCAGCAGCTACCGGGACAGAGCCTACGAGCAGTACTTC
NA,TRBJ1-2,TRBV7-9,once,CASSFAENYGYTF,TGTGCCAGCAGCTTTGCAGAAAACTATGGCTACACCTTC
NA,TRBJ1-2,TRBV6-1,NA,CASTFLVRGYTF,TGTGCCAGCACCTTCCTCGTGAGGGGCTACACCTTC
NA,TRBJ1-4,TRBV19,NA,CASSIPTAGEKLFF,TGTGCCAGTAGTATACCGACGGCCGGGGAAAAACTGTTTTTT
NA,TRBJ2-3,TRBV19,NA,CASSLQRADTQYF,TGTGCCAGTAGCCTCCAACGGGCAGATACGCAGTATTTT
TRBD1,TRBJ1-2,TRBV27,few,CASSPSQGDRGWRYGYTF,TGTGCCAGCAGTCCCAGCCAAGGGGACAGGGGTTGGCGGTATGGCTACACCTTC
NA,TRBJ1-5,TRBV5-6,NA,CASSHGGGRVNQPQHF,TGTGCCAGCTCCCACGGGGGGGGAAGGGTTAATCAGCCCCAGCATTTT
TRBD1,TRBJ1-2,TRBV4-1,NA,CASSHRGGRGNYGYTF,TGCGCCAGCAGCCACAGAGGGGGCAGGGGGAACTATGGCTACACCTTC
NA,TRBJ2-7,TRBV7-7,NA,CASSLRMEGEQYF,TGTGCTAGCAGCTTGAGGATGGAGGGCGAGCAGTACTTC
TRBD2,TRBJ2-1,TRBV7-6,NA,CASSLVGLAGRNEQFF,TGTGCCAGCAGCTTAGTAGGACTAGCGGGGAGGAATGAGCAGTTCTTC
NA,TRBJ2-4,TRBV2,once,CASNGQTKNIQYF,TGTGCCAGCAACGGACAGACCAAAAACATTCAGTACTTC
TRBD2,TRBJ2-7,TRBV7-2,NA,CASRTSGSYEQYF,TGTGCCAGCAGGACCAGCGGGAGTTACGAGCAGTACTTC
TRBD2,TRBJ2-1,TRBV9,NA,CASSVAGLAGDRTGYNEQFF,TGTGCCAGCAGCGTAGCCGGACTAGCGGGGGATCGAACTGGATACAATGAGCAGTTCTTC
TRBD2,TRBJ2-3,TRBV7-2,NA,CASSLVPSGGGMDTQYF,TGTGCCAGCAGCTTAGTTCCTAGCGGGGGTGGTATGGATACGCAGTATTTT
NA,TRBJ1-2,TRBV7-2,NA,CASSLDPGHRLGYTF,TGTGCCAGCAGCTTAGACCCAGGTCACCGGCTTGGCTACACCTTC
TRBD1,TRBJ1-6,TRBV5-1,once,CASTDDRDSPLHF,TGCGCCAGCACCGACGACAGGGATTCACCCCTCCACTTT
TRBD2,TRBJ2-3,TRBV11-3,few,CASSFGLEPDTQYF,TGTGCCAGCAGCTTTGGACTAGAACCAGATACGCAGTATTTT
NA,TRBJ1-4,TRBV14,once,CASSQAMELTNEKLFF,TGTGCCAGCAGCCAAGCAATGGAGCTTACTAATGAAAAACTGTTTTTT
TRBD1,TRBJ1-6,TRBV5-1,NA,CASSLGDSSSYNSPLHF,TGCGCCAGCAGCTTGGGGGACAGTAGCTCCTATAATTCACCCCTCCACTTT
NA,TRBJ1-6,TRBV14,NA,CASSQGPYYNSPLHF,TGTGCCAGCAGCCAAGGGCCGTACTATAATTCACCCCTCCACTTT
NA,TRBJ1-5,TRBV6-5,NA,CASRGGSNQPQHF,TGTGCCAGCAGGGGCGGGAGCAATCAGCCCCAGCATTTT